A single sample is the source of the 25 T cell receptor beta chains below, sequenced in a study of T-cell reconstitution after alpha-beta-depleted transplantation in children. Researchers prepared the TCRbeta library using unique molecular identifiers, the study reports. TCRdb recomputed calls from the PCR reads with MiXCR, one row per CDR3 protein. The sample carries under 150,000 distinct CDR3 sequences, about 9.5% recorded once. The sample was PBMCs, mostly from graft donor cells, taken 180 days after TCRalphabeta/CD19-depleted stem cell transplant. The receptors originated from a girl less than two years old who had a stem cell transplant for combined immunodeficiency, so the T cells may come from the graft donor.

The chain uses TRBV19 and TRBJ1-5; unclear D gene. The length of the CDR3 is 14 residues. V dropped 3 bases and J dropped 4 bases, with 10 bases sitting between them. CDR1 is LNHDA, CDR2 SQIVND, per germline (reference sequence). The CDR3 region is CASSMGLLNQPQHF. The CDR3 bases are TGTGCCAGTAGTATGGGTCTGCTTAATCAGCCCCAGCATTTT.

This chain joins TRBV3-1 and TRBJ2-7, with D unclear. CDR3 length: 14 residues. The germline V gene has CDR1 LGHDT and CDR2 YNNKEL (reference sequence). V lost 4 bases to trimming and J lost 1 base, with 11 bases between them. For the CDR3, the DNA is TGTGCCAGCAGCCCCGCAGGCCCTTCCTACGAGCAGTACTTC. Translated: CASSPAGPSYEQYF.

This sequence joins TRBV11-3 and TRBJ2-4, with TRBD1 identical over 7 bases. Germline values: CDR1 SGHNT, CDR2 YENEEA. The CDR3 has 18 amino acids. Trimming cost V 4 bases and J 2 bases; bases outside gene matches: 14. The CDR3 nucleotides are TGTGCCAGCAGCTCATGGGCGACAGGGTGGGTGACCAAAAACATTCAGTACTTC. Protein sequence: CASSSWATGWVTKNIQYF. Full variable domain (rest looked up from reference TRBV11-3 and TRBJ2-4): EAGVVQSPRYKIIEKKQPVAFWCNPISGHNTLYWYLQNLGQGPELLIRYENEEAVDDSQLPKDRFSAERLKGVDSTLKIQPAELGDSAVYLCASSSWATGWVTKNIQYFGAGTRLSVL.

The rearrangement uses TRBV12-3 or TRBV12-4 and TRBJ2-3, with 7 bases aligning to TRBD1. The CDR3 runs to 15 residues. The J segment lost 3 bases and the V segment lost 7 bases, leaving 10 bases of the junction unmatched. CDR3 DNA sequence: TGTGCCAGCACCAAAAGGGGACAGCGAACAGATACGCAGTATTTT. This encodes CASTKRGQRTDTQYF.

In this sample, this clonotype turned up a few times. The V and J genes are TRBV20-1 and TRBJ1-3; tentatively, D is TRBD1 (5 bases). Germline V gene lookup returns CDR1 DFQATT and CDR2 SNEGSKA (reference sequence). This CDR3 region has 18 residues. Trimming removed 0 bases at V and 4 bases at J, with 22 bases between. The CDR3 DNA reads TGCAGTGCTAGAGATTTCAGGGTTGGTAGGCTCGCGGGAAACACCATATATTTT. Translating gives CSARDFRVGRLAGNTIYF.

This clonotype was seen more than once but under ten times. The gene calls are TRBV20-1 and TRBJ2-3, with a possible D match to TRBD2 (5 bases). V lost 5 bases, J lost 4 bases, and 13 bases lay in between. The CDR3 spans 13 residues. The germline CDR1 and CDR2 sequences are DFQATT and SNEGSKA (reference sequence). The CDR3 region has the DNA TGCAGTGCTCGGGGAGTGGGAGCAGATACGCAGTATTTT. This codes for CSARGVGADTQYF.

For this clonotype: This may come from a read error, since a much larger clone is one base off. The J gene is TRBJ2-1, the V gene TRBV24-1; 9 positions match TRBD2. From germline, CDR1 is KGHDR and CDR2 SFDVKD. The V segment lost 9 bases and the J segment 3 bases; nucleotides outside the gene matches: 17. The CDR3 loop spans 18 amino acids. For the CDR3, the DNA is TGTGCCACCCCTAGGGGTAGCGGGGGCCCGGTAAGCTACAATGAGCAGTTCTTC. As protein: CATPRGSGGPVSYNEQFF.

This chain uses TRBV14 with TRBJ2-1; D is unresolved. The V gene's germline CDR1 is SGHDN and CDR2 FVKESK. Between the trimmed V and J ends, which lost 1 base and 3 bases, there was a span of 7 bases. This CDR3 comprises 14 residues. CDR3 DNA: TGTGCCAGCAGCCAAGCTAACCTCTACAATGAGCAGTTCTTC. Its protein is CASSQANLYNEQFF.

The gene calls are TRBV20-1 and TRBJ2-7, with D possibly TRBD2 on 5 matching bases. CDR1 and CDR2 (germline): DFQATT, SNEGSKA (reference sequence). Trimming left V 0 bases short and J 6 bases short, with 18 bases between. CDR3 length equals 15 residues. CDR3 nucleotide sequence: TGCAGTGCTAGAGATAGGCGAGGGCCCCGCGGCGAGCAGTACTTC. This gives the protein CSARDRRGPRGEQYF.

This clonotype turned up a few times. CDR3 protein: CASSLEIGGRYNSPLHF. The CDR3 nucleotides read TGTGCCAGCAGCTTAGAGATAGGGGGAAGATATAATTCACCCCTCCACTTT. The J gene is TRBJ1-6, the V gene TRBV7-6; perhaps TRBD1 as D (6 bases). This CDR3 region has 17 residues. Germline values: CDR1 SGHVS, CDR2 FNYEAQ. The ends were cut back, 1 base at V and 4 bases at J, with 14 bases in the middle.

The chain couples TRBV7-9 to TRBJ2-1, with 9 bases that match TRBD2. The CDR3 runs 15 residues. V dropped 3 bases and J dropped 6; count of bases not matched to a gene: 6. Germline lookup yields CDR1 SEHNR and CDR2 FQNEAQ (reference sequence). CDR3 in DNA: TGTGCCAGCAGCTTTAGCGGGAGAGGCCTCAATGAGCAGTTCTTC. Translated, it gives CASSFSGRGLNEQFF.

This clonotype was seen a few times. Relative to the germline gene, one junction end is altered; a read error may explain this. J is TRBJ2-2 and V is TRBV6-5, with unresolved D. This CDR3 region has 14 residues. Germline V gene lookup returns CDR1 MNHEY and CDR2 SVGAGI. The CDR3 region is CASSDSDVPGELFF. CDR3 coding DNA: TGTGCCAGCAGTGACTCCGACGTACCCGGGGAGCTGTTTTTT.

This clonotype was seen a few times. The chain links TRBV7-9 to TRBJ2-4; 8 bases are a match to TRBD1. Germline CDR1 reads SEHNR; CDR2 reads FQNEAQ (reference sequence). This CDR3 region has 14 residues. Unmatched junction bases numbered 7, after V lost 5 bases and J lost 7 bases. CDR3 residues: CASSDGQGGNIQYF. The CDR3 nucleotides are TGTGCCAGCAGCGACGGACAGGGAGGCAACATTCAGTACTTC.

A few counts support this clonotype. V gene TRBV6-1 combines with J gene TRBJ2-5; TRBD1 might be the D (5 bases). The germline CDR1 and CDR2 sequences are MNHNS and SASEGT. V gave up 6 bases and J gave up 1 base, with 18 bases separating them. The CDR3 consists of 16 residues. The CDR3 DNA reads TGTGCCAGCAGGGTCTTTACGGGCCAGGGCCAAGAGACCCAGTACTTC. The encoded protein is CASRVFTGQGQETQYF.

This clonotype showed up many times. The chain recombines TRBV5-1 with TRBJ2-5, with D perhaps assigned TRBD1 or TRBD2 (6 bases each). Germline assignment: CDR1 SGHRS and CDR2 YFSETQ. Trimming stripped 0 bases from V and 2 bases from J, with 11 bases between. The length of the CDR3 is 15 residues. The CDR3: CASSLAGARQETQYF. The CDR3 DNA reads as TGCGCCAGCAGCTTGGCGGGGGCAAGACAAGAGACCCAGTACTTC.

This clonotype was found a few times. The chain is built from TRBV5-1 and TRBJ2-2; no reliable D call. The ends were cut back, 0 bases at V and 2 bases at J, with 8 bases in the middle. This CDR3 is built from 15 residues. Germline values: CDR1 SGHRS, CDR2 YFSETQ. In nucleotides, the CDR3 is TGCGCCAGCAGCTTGGCGAGAAGAAACACCGGGGAGCTGTTTTTT. Amino acid sequence: CASSLARRNTGELFF.

This clonotype has just one count. The chain is built from TRBV7-2 and TRBJ1-4; 7 bases are a match to TRBD1. Trimming removed 5 bases from V and 8 bases from J; junction bases left unmatched: 8. The CDR3 contains 14 residues. Germline V gives CDR1 SGHTA, CDR2 FQGNSA. CDR3 residues: CASSRERQGEKLFF. The CDR3, as DNA: TGTGCCAGCAGCCGAGAGAGACAGGGCGAAAAACTGTTTTTT.

This clonotype has more than one count but fewer than ten. V is TRBV10-3 and J is TRBJ2-1, with D unresolved. The CDR3 runs to 14 residues. The V end lost 6 bases, the J end lost 0 bases, and 9 bases lay between the germline ends. Per germline, CDR1 ENHRY and CDR2 SYGVKD. CDR3 DNA sequence: TGTGCCATCAGCGCGGACCGCTCCTACAATGAGCAGTTCTTC. This encodes CAISADRSYNEQFF.

This clonotype has only a few counts. The chain recombines TRBV7-8 with TRBJ2-7, with TRBD2 matching over 9 bases. The CDR3 has 14 residues. Germline CDR1 reads SGHVS; CDR2 reads FQNEAQ. V shed 2 bases and J 4 bases; nucleotides not matched to a gene: 3. This CDR3 reads CASSLILAGYEQYF. CDR3 bases: TGTGCCAGCAGCTTAATACTAGCGGGTTACGAGCAGTACTTC.

This clonotype was counted at least ten times. V is TRBV20-1 and J is TRBJ1-4, with D unclear. The CDR3 contains 13 residues. Trimming removed 0 bases from V and 7 bases from J, with 9 bases in between. Germline loops: CDR1 DFQATT, CDR2 SNEGSKA (reference sequence). CDR3 in amino acids: CSARDRQSEKLFF. The CDR3, as DNA: TGCAGTGCTAGAGATCGGCAGAGTGAAAAACTGTTTTTT.

The rearrangement joins TRBV4-3 to TRBJ2-3; D unresolved. Germline CDR1 is LGHNA and CDR2 is YSLEER. V lost 0 bases, J lost 2 bases, and 9 bases lay in between. The CDR3 is 15 residues long. Here the CDR3 reads CASSQELVPTDTQYF. Written as DNA, the CDR3 is TGCGCCAGCAGCCAAGAGCTAGTCCCCACAGATACGCAGTATTTT.

This chain joins TRBV7-8 and TRBJ2-6; the D gene could be TRBD1 or TRBD2 (5 bases each). The CDR3 spans 15 residues. V gave up 5 bases and J gave up 11 bases, with 19 bases separating them. Germline V CDR1 and CDR2: SGHVS, FQNEAQ. The CDR3 nucleotides read TGTGCCAGCAGCCCTGGGACCTTTGTGAAAGACGTCCTGACTTTC. Its translation: CASSPGTFVKDVLTF.

The chain is built from TRBV7-2 and TRBJ2-3, with D unclear. CDR1 SGHTA and CDR2 FQGNSA come from the germline V gene. Trimming removed 5 bases at V and 5 bases at J, with 8 bases between. The CDR3 consists of 12 residues. In DNA, the CDR3 is TGTGCCAGCAGCATGCCTCGAGATACGCAGTATTTT. Protein: CASSMPRDTQYF.

This clonotype was seen a few times. J is TRBJ2-4 and V is TRBV9; maybe TRBD2 (6 bases). This CDR3 has 14 amino acids. V gave up 0 bases and J gave up 4 bases, with 8 bases separating them. Germline V gene lookup returns CDR1 SGDLS and CDR2 YYNGEE. CDR3 amino acids: CASSVGLGKNIQYF. CDR3 DNA: TGTGCCAGCAGCGTAGGACTAGGGAAAAACATTCAGTACTTC.

This clonotype came up a few times. The chain employs TRBV12-3 or TRBV12-4 and TRBJ2-1, with unresolved D. Trimming removed 3 bases from V and 6 bases from J, with 12 bases in between. The CDR3 contains 14 residues. DNA of the CDR3: TGTGCCAGCAGTTTCGTTAAGGGCCCCAATGAGCAGTTCTTC. Its protein product is CASSFVKGPNEQFF.